Listed here are 24 T cell receptor beta chains from one sample, sequenced in a study of blood T cell repertoires in COVID-19. Sequenced by immunoSEQ multiplex PCR; TCRdb stores in-frame clones only, minus some. The sample contains 150,000 to 200,000 clones, less than 90% of which appear only once. Source material: peripheral blood. Source of these receptors: a woman between 55 and 75 years old with COVID-19, enrolled during active disease.

In its sample, this clone was seen once. The genes are TRBV7-9 and TRBJ2-6; no firm D call. Trimming removed 1 base from V and 5 bases from J, with 9 bases in between. The CDR3 contains 15 residues. Germline loops: CDR1 SEHNR, CDR2 FQNEAQ (reference sequence). The CDR3 loop is CASSLVRNWANVLTF. The CDR3 coding sequence is TGTGCCAGCAGCTTAGTCCGTAATTGGGCCAACGTCCTGACTTTC.

The chain employs TRBV7-9 and TRBJ2-1; 12 bases agree with TRBD1. Germline loops: CDR1 SEHNR, CDR2 FQNEAQ (reference sequence). CDR3 length equals 14 residues. Trimming at V came to 4 bases and at J to 8 bases, leaving 3 bases not matched to a gene. In DNA, the CDR3 is TGTGCCAGCAGCTCTGGGACAGGGGGCGATGAGCAGTTCTTC. Its translation: CASSSGTGGDEQFF.

This clone was seen once. This sequence joins TRBV19 and TRBJ1-1, with TRBD1 as a possible D gene (5 bases). Trimming shortened V by 3 bases and J by 6 bases, and 23 bases separated the two germline ends. This CDR3 contains 17 residues. Per the germline V gene, CDR1 is LNHDA and CDR2 is SQIVND (reference sequence). The CDR3 here is CASSMGGQGHSRAEAFF. The DNA of the CDR3 is TGTGCCAGTAGTATGGGGGGTCAGGGTCATAGTAGGGCTGAAGCTTTCTTT.

The V call is TRBV5-6, the J call TRBJ1-3, with D unresolved. The CDR3 has 14 residues. V dropped 2 bases and J dropped 4 bases, with 10 bases sitting between them. The germline gives CDR1 SGHDT, CDR2 YYEEEE. CDR3 region: CASSFGGAGNTIYF. The DNA for the CDR3 is TGTGCCAGCAGCTTCGGAGGAGCGGGAAACACCATATATTTT.

J is TRBJ2-2 and V is TRBV30, with 11 bases that match TRBD2. From germline, CDR1 is GTSNPN and CDR2 SVGIG (reference sequence). With V trimmed by 3 bases and J by 4 bases, 10 bases remained unmatched. The CDR3 extends over 17 amino acids. The CDR3 spells CAWSVALAGEGTGELFF. The DNA of the CDR3 is TGTGCCTGGAGCGTCGCACTAGCGGGAGAGGGCACCGGGGAGCTGTTTTTT.

This chain uses TRBV21-1 with TRBJ1-6; the D call TRBD1 from the table was never checked on the DNA. TRBV21-1 counts as a pseudogene. The CDR3 length is 11 residues. CDR3 region: CASSRGQGLDF. The DNA of the CDR3 is TGTGCCAGCAGCAGAGGACAGGGGTTGGACTTT.

Comment on this clone: One junction end disagrees with the germline gene, perhaps due to a read error. V usage is TRBV7-7 and J usage is TRBJ2-7, with TRBD2 as a possible D gene (5 bases). CDR3 length equals 13 residues. The germline gives CDR1 SSHAT, CDR2 FNYEAQ (reference sequence). The CDR3 loop is CASSQSGAYEQYF. CDR3 in DNA: TGTGCTAGCAGCCAATCCGGGGCCTACGAGCAGTACTTC.

The chain links TRBV6-1 to TRBJ2-3; D uncertain. CDR1 and CDR2 (germline): MNHNS, SASEGT. The CDR3 loop spans 13 amino acids. V dropped 3 bases and J dropped 6 bases, with 10 bases sitting between them. The CDR3 nucleotides are TGTGCCAGCAGTGAGTACGGTCGGGATACGCAGTATTTT. Its protein product is CASSEYGRDTQYF.

In nucleotides, the CDR3 is TGTGCCAGCAGCTCCTGGGACACCAACTATGGCTACACCTTC. Its protein is CASSSWDTNYGYTF. This chain uses TRBV7-3 with TRBJ1-2, with a possible D match to TRBD1 (6 bases). V lost 4 bases, J lost 2 bases, and 11 bases lay in between. CDR1 and CDR2 from the germline V gene are SGHTA and FQGTGA. The CDR3 runs 14 residues. Looking up the rest from reference TRBV7-3 and TRBJ1-2 gives the full variable domain: GAGVSQTPSNKVTEKGKYVELRCDPISGHTALYWYRQSLGQGPEFLIYFQGTGAADDSGLPNDRFFAVRPEGSVSTLKIQRTERGDSAVYLCASSSWDTNYGYTFGSGTRLTVV.

The chain recombines TRBV6-5 with TRBJ1-1; 7 bases map to TRBD1. The CDR3 loop spans 15 amino acids. Germline lookup yields CDR1 MNHEY and CDR2 SVGAGI. V shed 6 bases, J shed 1 base, and the junction held 8 bases outside the gene matches. The CDR3 sequence is CASSRLDRPNTEAFF. In DNA form, the CDR3 reads TGTGCCAGCAGCCGCCTGGACAGGCCGAACACTGAAGCTTTCTTT.

V usage is TRBV5-1 and J usage is TRBJ1-2, with 7 bases aligning to TRBD1. The CDR3 has 15 residues. From germline, CDR1 is SGHRS and CDR2 YFSETQ. V was pared by 7 bases and J by 3 bases, with 12 bases of the junction left unmatched. This chain's CDR3 is CASATQTGKDYGYTF. The DNA for the CDR3 is TGCGCCAGCGCTACCCAGACAGGGAAAGACTATGGCTACACCTTC.

This chain connects TRBV14 to TRBJ2-2, with a possible D match to TRBD1 (6 bases). Deletions cut 3 bases from V and 4 bases from J, with 9 bases between. Germline V CDR1 and CDR2: SGHDN, FVKESK. This CDR3 has 14 amino acids. The CDR3 DNA reads as TGTGCCAGCAGCCAGGCAGGGGCCACCGGGGAGCTGTTTTTT. Protein sequence: CASSQAGATGELFF. Full variable domain (remainder filled in from reference TRBV14 and TRBJ2-2): EAGVTQFPSHSVIEKGQTVTLRCDPISGHDNLYWYRRVMGKEIKFLLHFVKESKQDESGMPNNRFLAERTGGTYSTLKVQPAELEDSGVYFCASSQAGATGELFFGEGSRLTVL.

The chain carries TRBV5-1 and TRBJ1-1; TRBD1 aligns across 8 bases. V lost 4 bases, J lost 3 bases, and 11 bases stayed unmatched. The CDR3 runs to 16 residues. Germline-derived CDR1 and CDR2 are SGHRS and YFSETQ. In DNA form, the CDR3 reads TGCGCCAGCAGCCCGTCGGCAGGGGGCGTTTACACTGAAGCTTTCTTT. This encodes CASSPSAGGVYTEAFF.

This rearrangement joins TRBV29-1 to TRBJ2-1; 11 bases are shared with TRBD2. The CDR3 extends over 11 amino acids. Germline V gene sequence: CDR1 SQVTM, CDR2 ANQGSEA. Trimming took 6 bases from V and 13 from J; bases not matched to a gene: 5. CDR3 nucleotide sequence: TGCAGCGTGAGGACTAGCGGGCGCCAGTTCTTC. Translated, it gives CSVRTSGRQFF.

The count of this clone is one. The J gene is TRBJ1-3, the V gene TRBV2, with D hard to call. The V end lost 7 bases, the J end lost 3 bases, and 7 bases lay between the germline ends. The CDR3 sequence is 12 residues long. Germline V gene data show CDR1 as SNHLY and CDR2 as FYNNEI. This CDR3 reads CASMHYGNTIYF. The DNA for the CDR3 is TGTGCCAGCATGCACTATGGAAACACCATATATTTT.

This clone was recorded only once. The V call is TRBV7-9, the J call TRBJ2-1; TRBD2 is a possible D gene (5 bases). Trimming shortened V by 2 bases and J by 0 bases, and 14 bases separated the two germline ends. CDR3 length equals 17 residues. The V gene's germline CDR1 is SEHNR and CDR2 FQNEAQ (reference sequence). The CDR3 region is CASSLRVASSSYNEQFF. In nucleotides, the CDR3 is TGTGCCAGCAGCTTACGGGTCGCTAGCAGCTCCTACAATGAGCAGTTCTTC.

The chain links TRBV7-9 to TRBJ1-2, with a possible D match to TRBD1 (5 bases). CDR3 length equals 13 residues. Germline-derived CDR1 and CDR2 are SEHNR and FQNEAQ (reference sequence). Trimming shortened V by 2 bases and J by 5 bases, and 9 bases separated the two germline ends. Here the CDR3 DNA reads TGTGCCAGCAGCTTACAGGGCGTATATGGCTACACCTTC. It translates to CASSLQGVYGYTF.

The chain couples TRBV10-1 to TRBJ2-1, with 10 bases identical to TRBD2. This CDR3 has 16 amino acids. The V gene's germline CDR1 is WNHNN and CDR2 SYGVQD (reference sequence). With 7 bases clipped from V and 3 bases from J, the junction kept 9 bases outside the gene matches. This CDR3 reads CASKKTLAGDYNEQFF. The CDR3 DNA reads as TGCGCCAGCAAAAAAACGCTAGCGGGAGACTACAATGAGCAGTTCTTC.

The chain joins TRBV10-1 to TRBJ1-2; D is perhaps TRBD1 (6 bases). V was cut by 4 bases and J by 6 bases, with 12 bases left in between. The CDR3 contains 13 residues. From germline, CDR1 is WNHNN and CDR2 SYGVQD (reference sequence). CDR3 region: CASSGTTGDGYTF. As DNA, the CDR3 is TGCGCCAGCAGTGGGACGACAGGTGATGGCTACACCTTC.

The V and J genes are TRBV13 and TRBJ2-1; 13 bases align to TRBD2. V gave up 3 bases and J gave up 5 bases; unmatched junction bases: 7. Germline loops: CDR1 PRHDT, CDR2 FYEKMQ (reference sequence). CDR3 size: 17 residues. CDR3 sequence reads: CASSFPGTSGTDNEQFF. The DNA for the CDR3 is TGTGCCAGCAGCTTCCCCGGGACTAGCGGGACTGACAATGAGCAGTTCTTC.

V usage is TRBV11-2 and J usage is TRBJ1-6; 10 positions agree with TRBD1. CDR1 and CDR2 (germline): SGHAT, FQNNGV. The junction had 6 bases not matched to a gene; V was cut back by 5 bases and J by 8 bases. This CDR3 spans 15 amino acids. The CDR3 protein is CASSTRDRGYSPLHF. CDR3 nucleotides: TGTGCCAGCAGCACCCGGGACAGGGGTTATTCACCCCTCCACTTT.

This sequence joins TRBV30 and TRBJ2-3; TRBD2 matches at 13 bases. The V gene end was trimmed by 3 bases and the J gene end by 4 bases; junction bases not matched to a gene: 7. This CDR3 has 16 amino acids. Germline CDR1 and CDR2: GTSNPN and SVGIG (reference sequence). CDR3 in amino acids: CAWSDELAGGSDTQYF. The CDR3 coding sequence is TGTGCCTGGAGCGACGAACTAGCGGGAGGGTCAGATACGCAGTATTTT. The entire variable domain, with the rest obtained from reference TRBV30 and TRBJ2-3, is as follows: SQTIHQWPATLVQPVGSPLSLECTVEGTSNPNLYWYRQAAGRGLQLLFYSVGIGQISSEVPQNLSASRPQDRQFILSSKKLLLSDSGFYLCAWSDELAGGSDTQYFGPGTRLTVL.

This rearrangement joins TRBV2 to TRBJ2-4; 8 bases map to TRBD2. The ends lost 4 bases at V and 1 base at J; junction bases unmatched: 0. Looked up from germline, CDR1 is SNHLY and CDR2 is FYNNEI. This CDR3 spans 14 amino acids. As DNA, the CDR3 is TGTGCCAGCAGTGGACTAGCGGCCAAAAACATTCAGTACTTC. It specifies CASSGLAAKNIQYF. The variable domain in full, with the rest retrieved from reference TRBV2 and TRBJ2-4, is EPEVTQTPSHQVTQMGQEVILRCVPISNHLYFYWYRQILGQKVEFLVSFYNNEISEKSEIFDDQFSVERPDGSNFTLKIRSTKLEDSAMYFCASSGLAAKNIQYFGAGTRLSVL.

This chain connects TRBV5-1 to TRBJ2-7; 12 nucleotides line up with TRBD1. The V and J ends lost 1 base and 7 bases, in that order; junction bases with no gene match: 6. Germline V gene lookup returns CDR1 SGHRS and CDR2 YFSETQ. The CDR3 has 15 residues. CDR3 sequence reads: CASSLRGTGGKEQYF. CDR3 DNA: TGCGCCAGCAGCTTGAGGGGGACAGGGGGCAAGGAGCAGTACTTC.